This TCR beta chain derives from a study of T-cell reconstitution after alpha-beta-depleted transplantation in children. General study results and limits: In patients about two months after transplant, alpha-beta T cells reportedly arose from several hundred expanded graft clones. T-cell numbers and diversity, one year after transplant, stemmed largely from T cells that were newly produced. Some patients' high day-60 TCRbeta diversity was traced to surviving recipient T cells and thymic progenitors.

Preparing the TCRbeta library involved the use of unique molecular identifiers. A single record per CDR3 protein comes from TCRdb applying MiXCR to the PCR reads. Here the sample spans 700,000 to 950,000 distinct CDR3 sequences, about 15% being singletons. This clonotype was seen ten or more times. The antigen is undetermined. CDR3 length: 13 residues. Germline loops: CDR1 DFQATT, CDR2 SNEGSKA (reference sequence). The V end lost 6 bases, the J end lost 4 bases, and 13 bases lay between the germline ends. The V gene is TRBV20-1, the J gene TRBJ2-1; D is possibly TRBD2 (6 bases). The source material was PBMCs, mostly from graft donor cells, sampled 360 days after TCRalphabeta/CD19-depleted stem cell transplant. This clonotype was obtained from a male patient younger than 18 who had a stem cell transplant for acute lymphoblastic leukemia, so the T cells may come from the graft donor. The CDR3 nucleotides read TGCAGTGCGAGCGGGTCTTTGTACAATGAGCAGTTCTTC. The encoded protein is CSASGSLYNEQFF.